The 25 T cell receptor beta chains presented below share a single source sample, sequenced in a study of T-cell memory formation after mild COVID-19. TCRdb reanalysed the 5' RACE reads using MiXCR and keeps one entry per CDR3 protein. The sample includes under 550,000 distinct CDR3 sequences, approximately 19% of them seen just once. The sample was PBMCs or a T cell subset sorted from them (not recorded which). These receptors came from a man aged 18 to 29 who had mild COVID-19 (a few samples of this study predate the infection). Cell type and time point are not known.

This clonotype occurred a few times. The chain combines TRBV18 with TRBJ2-1; 7 bases match TRBD1. This CDR3 is built from 13 residues. Germline values: CDR1 KGHSH, CDR2 LQKENI. The V gene end was trimmed by 6 bases and the J gene end by 9 bases; junction bases not matched to a gene: 8. CDR3 sequence reads: CASSLLDRAEQFF. CDR3 in DNA: TGTGCCAGCTCTCTCCTCGACAGGGCTGAGCAGTTCTTC. The whole variable domain, filled in from reference TRBV18 and TRBJ2-1, reads NAGVMQNPRHLVRRRGQEARLRCSPMKGHSHVYWYRQLPEEGLKFMVYLQKENIIDESGMPKERFSAEFPKEGPSILRIQQVVRGDSAAYFCASSLLDRAEQFFGPGTRLTVL.

This clonotype was observed a few times. The J gene is TRBJ1-6, the V gene TRBV7-9, with D uncertain. The CDR3 extends over 15 amino acids. Germline V gene lookup returns CDR1 SEHNR and CDR2 FQNEAQ (reference sequence). V was shortened by 2 bases and J by 5 bases, with 10 bases between the two germline ends. The CDR3 here is CASSLRGGHNSPLHF. The CDR3 bases are TGTGCCAGCAGCTTACGGGGTGGGCATAATTCACCCCTCCACTTT. Variable domain in full (rest from reference TRBV7-9 and TRBJ1-6): DTGVSQNPRHKITKRGQNVTFRCDPISEHNRLYWYRQTLGQGPEFLTYFQNEAQLEKSRLLSDRFSAERPKGSFSTLEIQRTEQGDSAMYLCASSLRGGHNSPLHFGNGTRLTVT.

The chain combines TRBV6-6 with TRBJ2-1; D possibly uses TRBD1 or TRBD2 (5 bases each). CDR3 length: 15 residues. V dropped 2 bases and J dropped 1 base, with 9 bases sitting between them. The germline CDR1 and CDR2 sequences are MNHNY and SVGAGI (reference sequence). Here the CDR3 reads CASSYGGRSYNEQFF. The DNA of the CDR3 is TGTGCCAGCAGTTACGGGGGTAGATCCTACAATGAGCAGTTCTTC.

This clonotype was detected a few times. CDR3 DNA: TGTGCCATCAGTGACGGTGTCACGAACACTGAAGCTTTCTTT. Its protein product is CAISDGVTNTEAFF. The chain employs TRBV10-3 and TRBJ1-1; D is unresolved. The V gene lost 3 bases and the J gene lost 1 base, with 9 bases spanning the gap. Per germline, CDR1 ENHRY and CDR2 SYGVKD. The CDR3 contains 14 residues.

This clonotype was counted a few times. V and J are TRBV10-2 and TRBJ2-7; 7 nucleotides align to TRBD1. V shed 8 bases and J 0 bases; nucleotides not matched to a gene: 7. Germline V CDR1 and CDR2: WSHSY, SAAADI. This CDR3 spans 14 amino acids. CDR3 DNA: TGCGCCAGCCTAGGACAGGAGAGCTCCTACGAGCAGTACTTC. It translates to CASLGQESSYEQYF.

Only a few counts were recorded for this clonotype. V and J are TRBV7-8 and TRBJ1-5; the match to TRBD1 covers 7 bases. V trimming: 2 bases; J trimming: 1 base; junction bases outside the gene matches: 2. CDR1 and CDR2 from the germline V gene are SGHVS and FQNEAQ. This CDR3 region has 15 residues. This CDR3 reads CASSLIRGSNQPQHF. The CDR3 bases are TGTGCCAGCAGCTTAATCAGGGGGAGCAATCAGCCCCAGCATTTT. Full variable domain (rest looked up from reference TRBV7-8 and TRBJ1-5): GAGVSQSPRYKVAKRGQDVALRCDPISGHVSLFWYQQALGQGPEFLTYFQNEAQLDKSGLPSDRFFAERPEGSVSTLKIQRTQQEDSAVYLCASSLIRGSNQPQHFGDGTRLSIL.

The chain recombines TRBV12-3 or TRBV12-4 with TRBJ2-5; 10 positions agree with TRBD1. Losses at the gene ends were 6 bases for V and 6 bases for J; bases not matched to a gene: 10. The CDR3 length is 15 residues. The CDR3 region is CASSPNPGQGKTQYF. The CDR3 DNA reads as TGTGCCAGCAGCCCAAACCCGGGACAGGGGAAGACCCAGTACTTC.

The genes are TRBV20-1 and TRBJ1-6; D is ambiguous. Germline lookup yields CDR1 DFQATT and CDR2 SNEGSKA (reference sequence). The V end was cut by 2 bases, the J end by 11 bases, with 10 bases between. The CDR3 spans 12 residues. The CDR3 nucleotides read TGCAGTGCTAGAAACGGCGGGACACCCCTCCACTTT. Translating it yields CSARNGGTPLHF.

The genes are TRBV7-3 and TRBJ2-3; the D is unclear. Germline V gene data show CDR1 as SGHTA and CDR2 as FQGTGA. Trimming pared 5 bases from V and 4 bases from J, leaving 10 bases between. The CDR3 length is 13 residues. CDR3 DNA: TGTGCCAGCAGCCAAAATGGGGCAGATACGCAGTATTTT. Amino acid sequence: CASSQNGADTQYF.

The chain couples TRBV18 to TRBJ2-1, with TRBD2 matching 14 bases. CDR1 KGHSH and CDR2 LQKENI come from the germline V gene. Trimming cost V 5 bases and J 8 bases; bases outside gene matches: 5. CDR3 size: 15 residues. The DNA for the CDR3 is TGTGCCAGCTCATCCGGACTAGCGGGGGGCGATGAGCAGTTCTTC. It is translated as CASSSGLAGGDEQFF.

The chain has TRBV4-1 and TRBJ2-7; D not certain. This CDR3 is built from 14 residues. V lost 3 bases and J 2 bases, leaving 11 bases between the germline ends. Germline CDR1 reads MGHRA; CDR2 reads YSYEKL. Here the CDR3 DNA reads TGCGCCAGCAGCCAGACCGGGCCCCCCTACGAGCAGTACTTC. Its translation: CASSQTGPPYEQYF.

In its sample, this clonotype was seen a few times. The V gene is TRBV29-1, the J gene TRBJ2-6, with TRBD1 as a possible D gene (7 bases). The length of the CDR3 is 14 residues. V was clipped by 6 bases and J by 2 bases, with 11 bases between them. The germline CDR1 and CDR2 sequences are SQVTM and ANQGSEA. Here the CDR3 reads CSVTGEAGANVLTF. DNA for the CDR3: TGCAGCGTAACAGGGGAGGCTGGGGCCAACGTCCTGACTTTC.

This clonotype was seen a few times. This chain connects TRBV6-6 to TRBJ2-5, with TRBD2 matching 13 bases. The CDR3 sequence is 17 residues long. Trimming cost V 4 bases and J 5 bases; bases outside gene matches: 10. Per germline, CDR1 MNHNY and CDR2 SVGAGI (reference sequence). The CDR3 loop is CASSFQELAGGRETQYF. DNA of the CDR3: TGTGCCAGCAGTTTCCAAGAACTAGCGGGGGGGAGGGAGACCCAGTACTTC.

This clonotype showed up just once. The gene calls are TRBV3-1 and TRBJ1-1; no definite D call. Deletions cut 1 base from V and 11 bases from J, with 14 bases between. This CDR3 contains 13 residues. The germline CDR1 and CDR2 sequences are LGHDT and YNNKEL (reference sequence). The CDR3 reads CASSQAHVGHAFF. In DNA, the CDR3 is TGTGCCAGCAGCCAAGCCCACGTGGGCCACGCTTTCTTT. Based on the CDR3 plus reference TRBV3-1 and TRBJ1-1, the full variable domain is DTAVSQTPKYLVTQMGNDKSIKCEQNLGHDTMYWYKQDSKKFLKIMFSYNNKELIINETVPNRFSPKSPDKAHLNLHINSLELGDSAVYFCASSQAHVGHAFFGQGTRLTVV.

There are a few counts of this clonotype. The chain links TRBV12-3 or TRBV12-4 to TRBJ1-1; possibly TRBD1 for D (5 bases). Trimming cost V 7 bases and J 7 bases, with 13 bases left between them. This CDR3 has 12 amino acids. The CDR3 DNA sequence: TGTGCCAGCATGGCAGGGTGGATTGAAGCTTTCTTT. As protein: CASMAGWIEAFF.

The table lists this clonotype with many counts. The chain couples TRBV5-5 to TRBJ2-2; no reliable D call. Trimming stripped 0 bases from V and 2 bases from J, with 8 bases between. This CDR3 spans 15 amino acids. The V gene's germline CDR1 is SGHKS and CDR2 YYEKEE (reference sequence). The CDR3 coding sequence is TGTGCCAGCAGCTTGGAGTCTTTTAACACCGGGGAGCTGTTTTTT. Protein: CASSLESFNTGELFF.

V and J are TRBV5-1 and TRBJ2-6; 11 nucleotides match TRBD1. V shed 4 bases, J shed 0 bases, and the junction held 3 bases outside the gene matches. CDR1 and CDR2 (germline): SGHRS, YFSETQ. The CDR3 is made up of 17 amino acids. CDR3: CASSLGTGGSGANVLTF. In nucleotides, the CDR3 is TGCGCCAGCAGCCTAGGGACAGGGGGCTCTGGGGCCAACGTCCTGACTTTC.

The chain joins TRBV11-1 to TRBJ2-1; 9 bases fit TRBD1. The CDR3 is 14 residues long. Germline CDR1 is SGHAT and CDR2 is FQDESV (reference sequence). After removal of 4 bases from V and 7 bases from J, the junction contained 5 bases not matched to a gene. DNA of the CDR3: TGTGCCAGCAGCTCCGACAGGGGGAGTAATGAGCAGTTCTTC. It yields the protein CASSSDRGSNEQFF.

This clonotype came up a few times. CDR3 in amino acids: CSAPGLAGLTDTQYF. The DNA of the CDR3 is TGCAGTGCTCCAGGACTAGCGGGGCTCACAGATACGCAGTATTTT. The rearrangement uses TRBV20-1 and TRBJ2-3, with 12 bases lining up with TRBD2. Germline assignment: CDR1 DFQATT and CDR2 SNEGSKA (reference sequence). The CDR3 sequence is 15 residues long. Trimming at V came to 5 bases and at J to 2 bases, leaving 5 bases not matched to a gene.

The gene calls are TRBV28 and TRBJ2-2, with D maybe TRBD2 (5 bases). This CDR3 has 15 residues. The germline CDR1 and CDR2 sequences are MDHEN and SYDVKM. V lost 8 bases and J lost 4, with 17 bases in between. CDR3 protein: CASLVARSGTGELFF. CDR3 in DNA: TGTGCCAGCTTGGTAGCGAGAAGTGGCACCGGGGAGCTGTTTTTT. Together with reference TRBV28 and TRBJ2-2, the CDR3 gives the full variable domain: DVKVTQSSRYLVKRTGEKVFLECVQDMDHENMFWYRQDPGLGLRLIYFSYDVKMKEKGDIPEGYSVSREKKERFSLILESASTNQTSMYLCASLVARSGTGELFFGEGSRLTVL.

This clonotype was found a few times. The chain links TRBV4-1 to TRBJ2-3; no definite D call. The CDR3 runs 17 residues. V was shortened by 0 bases and J by 1 base, with 14 bases between the two germline ends. Germline V gene lookup returns CDR1 MGHRA and CDR2 YSYEKL. As DNA, the CDR3 is TGCGCCAGCAGCCAAGATCTTCACCGTGCTGGCACAGATACGCAGTATTTT. This gives the protein CASSQDLHRAGTDTQYF.

This clonotype was recorded a few times. The V gene is TRBV5-1, the J gene TRBJ1-1; no firm D call. The V gene lost 3 bases and the J gene lost 1 base, with 7 bases spanning the gap. The CDR3 consists of 13 residues. CDR1 and CDR2 (germline): SGHRS, YFSETQ. Here the CDR3 reads CASSSEPNTEAFF. CDR3 DNA sequence: TGCGCCAGCAGCTCGGAACCGAACACTGAAGCTTTCTTT. Looking up the rest from reference TRBV5-1 and TRBJ1-1 gives the full variable domain: KAGVTQTPRYLIKTRGQQVTLSCSPISGHRSVSWYQQTPGQGLQFLFEYFSETQRNKGNFPGRFSGRQFSNSRSEMNVSTLELGDSALYLCASSSEPNTEAFFGQGTRLTVV.

A few counts support this clonotype. V is TRBV5-1 and J is TRBJ2-1, with 11 bases that match TRBD2. CDR3 size: 15 residues. The V segment lost 4 bases and the J segment 6 bases; nucleotides outside the gene matches: 6. The V gene's germline CDR1 is SGHRS and CDR2 YFSETQ. The CDR3 DNA is TGCGCCAGCAGCCCAACTAGCGGGGGAACCAATGAGCAGTTCTTC. Its protein product is CASSPTSGGTNEQFF. The complete variable domain, with remaining parts taken from reference TRBV5-1 and TRBJ2-1, reads KAGVTQTPRYLIKTRGQQVTLSCSPISGHRSVSWYQQTPGQGLQFLFEYFSETQRNKGNFPGRFSGRQFSNSRSEMNVSTLELGDSALYLCASSPTSGGTNEQFFGPGTRLTVL.

This clonotype has only a few counts. The chain combines TRBV29-1 with TRBJ1-1; weak D call: TRBD1 (5 bases). This CDR3 contains 14 residues. Trimming pared 6 bases from V and 0 bases from J, leaving 14 bases between. In germline, CDR1 is SQVTM, CDR2 ANQGSEA. This CDR3 is CSVPQGRMNTEAFF. Written as DNA, the CDR3 is TGCAGCGTCCCCCAGGGTCGCATGAACACTGAAGCTTTCTTT.

The V call is TRBV4-2, the J call TRBJ1-1; D is uncertain. This CDR3 is 11 amino acids long. The V gene's germline CDR1 is LGHNA and CDR2 YNFKEQ. Deletions cut 5 bases from V and 7 bases from J, with 8 bases between. The CDR3 loop is CASSRRGEAFF. The CDR3, as DNA: TGTGCCAGCAGCAGGCGGGGTGAAGCTTTCTTT.